Many counts were recorded for the clone carrying this T cell receptor (beta chain). Antigen unknown. The authors amplified TCR beta CDR3 regions from RNA transcripts. HTBI primers served in a first-round RT-PCR, which a second-round multiplex PCR followed. Each CDR3 protein is one row after TCRdb ran MiXCR on the multiplex PCR reads. The sample yields roughly 400,000 distinct CDR3 sequences, approximately 18% seen once. These data come from a study of Graves' ophthalmopathy and Graves' hyperthyroidism. Points from the study as a whole: A model built from 13 signatures distinguished ophthalmopathy from stable hyperthyroidism with about 90% sensitivity and about 80% specificity.

The CDR3 sequence is 11 residues long. V lost 6 bases and J 0 bases, leaving 6 bases between the germline ends. CDR1 is SQVTM and CDR2 is ANQGSEA in the germline V gene. Sample: peripheral blood. The TCR sequence derives from an adult woman with stable Graves' hyperthyroidism. The V call is TRBV29-1, the J call TRBJ2-7; weak D call: TRBD2 (5 bases). The chain's CDR3 is CSVRDSYEQYF. The CDR3, as DNA: TGCAGCGTCCGGGACTCCTACGAGCAGTACTTC.